The entry below gives a single T cell receptor (beta chain) sequence along with its context. CDR3 length: 15 amino acids. Unmatched junction bases numbered 6, after V lost 5 bases and J lost 3 bases. CDR1 is SGHNT and CDR2 is YENEEA in the germline V gene. The sample comes from a study of radiotherapy plus CTLA-4 blockade in lung cancer. Clones were sequenced by immunoSEQ multiplex PCR, and TCRdb holds only the in-frame ones, with some missing. The repertoire holds 25,000 to 30,000 clones, with approximately 80% as singletons. The source is a human donor with non-small cell lung cancer that progressed on radiotherapy plus ipilimumab. This chain connects TRBV11-3 to TRBJ2-1; 8 bases map to TRBD2. This specimen consisted of peripheral blood, obtained from a patient treated with radiotherapy plus ipilimumab. The CDR3 bases are TGTGCCAGCAGCCCCAAGCGGGAGAACTACAATGAGCAGTTCTTC. Its protein product is CASSPKRENYNEQFF.